This T cell receptor (beta chain) appears in the sequencing data of a study of blood T cell repertoires in COVID-19 (dated by TCRdb to the early 2020s). Study-wide context: Samples from collaborators originated in the United States, Italy and Spain and spanned both the acute and convalescent phases of COVID-19. The material from the prospective study consisted of cDNA or gDNA derived from T cells, B-cell-depleted T cells, or PBMCs. The repertoires were released in a freely available public database meant as a resource for research on the immune response to SARS-CoV-2. Samples came from the ongoing ImmuneRACE study (first 160 participants) plus 1,254 subjects from 6 global collaborators. Deeply sampled blood TCRbeta repertoires from subjects exposed to, actively infected with, or recovered from COVID-19 were included in the dataset. Where HLA class I and class II types were available, the types were taken from metadata supplied by the sample provider, not from assay-based typing. Nearly every sample came with metadata listing a de-identified subject ID, COVID-19 status, age in years and sex. Results the study describes overall, beyond this receptor: The quantity of clinical and demographic metadata differed by source and by participant and was supplied without curation.

The immunoSEQ Assay, a bias-controlled multiplex PCR, was used to amplify TCRbeta CDR3 regions from genomic DNA. As for the original processing: Within the assay, amplification of reference gene primers was used to estimate how many nucleated cells each sample contained. To quantify the absolute abundance of each unique TCRbeta CDR3 rearrangement, sequence reads were collapsed and filtered. Productive Simpson clonality was computed per sample as the square root of Simpson's diversity index over productive rearrangements. The source is immuneACCESS, and TCRdb retained only in-frame sequences with V and J called. Part of the clones is not carried over; for the studies checked, unresolved V genes explain less than half of this, and the remainder is unexplained. V, J and clone size were drawn from that table, and D and trimming were deduced from the DNA. Within this sample are 100,000 to 150,000 clones, with 81% of them counted one time only. Clones ranked in the top ten supply about a sixth of the sample.

One collaborating source in Seattle enrolled patients during active infection and followed them longitudinally through the course of disease. Whole blood was collected in K2EDTA tubes by collaborating institutions according to the institutions' own protocols. For TCRbeta analysis, collaborators shipped samples in one of three forms: frozen whole blood, isolated PBMCs, or DNA extracted from either of those sample types. Comments on this clone: Its specific antigen is unknown. Base qualities are missing; no much larger clone stands one base away.

This clonotype originated in a man aged 25-45 years with COVID-19, enrolled during active disease. The specimen was peripheral blood.

The CDR3 here reads CASSLGTETSEAFF. The nucleotide sequence is given as TGTGCCAGCAGCCTAGGGACAGAGACCTCTGAAGCTTTCTTT. The chain is made from TRBV7-9 and TRBJ1-1, and 7 bases in between align with TRBD1. The cysteine opens and the phenylalanine closes a CDR3 of 14 amino acids. Just the 42-base CDR3 DNA is kept, in frame starting at base 1. For CDR1 and CDR2, the germline V gene (reference sequence) lists SEHNR and FQNEAQ. V is cut back by 5 bases and J by 6 bases, with 9 bases in the junction unmatched.